Below, one T cell receptor (beta chain) is given with its context. This specimen comes from a study of blood T cell repertoires in COVID-19. Background on the study: Some COVID-19 samples were acute and others convalescent; all came from the United States, Italy and Spain. Nucleic acid was either cDNA or gDNA, and it came from T cells, B-cell-depleted T cells, or PBMCs.

Germline CDR1 PRHDT, CDR2 FYEKMQ (reference sequence). J lost 0 bases, V lost 2 bases, and 10 bases had no gene match. The CDR3 is made up of 18 amino acids. As processed by the authors: Quantification of nucleated cells was approximated via reference gene primer amplification. Method: immunoSEQ multiplex PCR; TCRdb's copy keeps in-frame clones and lacks some. V and J calls plus clone size are reproduced from that table; the DNA served to infer D and trimming. This table has about 53,000 clones, 70% to 85% appearing once. J is TRBJ2-1 and V is TRBV13; 7 bases match TRBD2. Sequencing was performed on peripheral blood. The TCR comes from a human donor in a cohort sampled during active COVID-19. DNA for the CDR3: TGTGCCAGCAGCTTAAGGATAGCTAGCGGAGTCTCCTACAATGAGCAGTTCTTC. Translating gives CASSLRIASGVSYNEQFF.